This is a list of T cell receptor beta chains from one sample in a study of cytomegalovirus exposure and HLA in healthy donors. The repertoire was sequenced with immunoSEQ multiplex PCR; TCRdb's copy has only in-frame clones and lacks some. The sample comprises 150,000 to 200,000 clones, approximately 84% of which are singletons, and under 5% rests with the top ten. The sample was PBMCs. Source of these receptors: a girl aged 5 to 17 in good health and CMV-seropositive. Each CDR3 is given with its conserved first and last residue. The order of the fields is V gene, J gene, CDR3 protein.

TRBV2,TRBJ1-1,CASSRQGAKGTEAFF
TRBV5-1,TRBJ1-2,CASSFRDRGADYGYTF
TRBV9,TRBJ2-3,CASSVDLAGAVSDTQYF
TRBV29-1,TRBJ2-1,CSVEGVAGGEQFF
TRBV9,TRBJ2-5,CASSVSGGVVETQYF
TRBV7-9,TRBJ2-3,CASSLAASGGALDTQYF
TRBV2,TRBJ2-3,CASSGSGSTGGRDTQYF
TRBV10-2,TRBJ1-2,CASRTSRYGYTF
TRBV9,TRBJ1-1,CASSVGQGTEAFF
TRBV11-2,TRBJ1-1,CASSQRTGRSTEAFF
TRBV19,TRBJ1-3,CASSNQPGLSGNTIYF
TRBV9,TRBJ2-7,CASSLNSGSSYEQYF
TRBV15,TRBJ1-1,CATSRGQGSEAFF
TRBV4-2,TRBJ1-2,CASSQDLYGVGGYTF
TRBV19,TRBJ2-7,CASSIDSTSGGRRF
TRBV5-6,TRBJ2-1,CASSLGTGNNEQFF
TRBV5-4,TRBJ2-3,CASSLRRGTTDTQYF
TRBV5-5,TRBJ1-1,CASSPGSGSNTEAFF
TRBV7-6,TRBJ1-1,CASSLPGRQVVSGTEAFF
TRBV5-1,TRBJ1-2,CASSLGRSFYGYTF
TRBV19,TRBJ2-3,CASMPRGNTDTQYF
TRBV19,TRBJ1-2,CASTLSGDYGYTF
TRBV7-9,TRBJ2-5,CASSLGPQGFETQYF
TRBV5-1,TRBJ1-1,CASSFGANTEAFF